A single count supports the clone carrying this T cell receptor (beta chain). The ends were cut back, 1 base at V and 4 bases at J, with 14 bases in the middle. The CDR3 is 16 amino acids. Per germline, CDR1 SGHRS and CDR2 YFSETQ. The sample is drawn from a study of blood T cell repertoires in COVID-19. As for the study in general: Specimens from acute and convalescent COVID-19 originated in the United States, Italy and Spain. PBMCs, B-cell-depleted T cells, or T cells provided the cDNA or gDNA that made up the material.

In the original processing: By means of reference gene primer amplification, nucleated cell counts were estimated. The repertoire was sequenced with immunoSEQ multiplex PCR; TCRdb's copy has only in-frame clones and lacks some. D and trimming were read from the DNA, whereas the V and J calls and clone size are those reported in that table. The sample shows approximately 58,000 clones, more than 80% of them seen only once. This TCR derives from a woman at least 80 years old with active COVID-19. V usage is TRBV5-1 and J usage is TRBJ2-2; D remains unclear. Specimen: peripheral blood. Here the CDR3 reads CASSLIPGSATGELFF. CDR3 nucleotides: TGCGCCAGCAGCTTGATCCCGGGTTCGGCCACCGGGGAGCTGTTTTTT.